These 10 T cell receptor beta chains were sequenced from one sample in a study of blood T cell repertoires in COVID-19 (dated by TCRdb to the early 2020s). Receptors were amplified or captured by the immunoSEQ multiplex PCR assay. TCRdb mirrors the immuneACCESS table, restricted to in-frame sequences. Some clones are absent from its copies; in checked studies, under half trace to an unresolved V gene, and the reason for the others is unknown. The sample table contains 95,000 to 150,000 clones; only one count was recorded for about four fifths of them. The ten largest clonotypes hold around 3.9% of the sample. Sequencing was done on a sample of PBMCs or T cells enriched from blood (not recorded which). The receptors derive from a woman aged 25 to 39 who had recovered from COVID-19.

The chain combines TRBV6-6 with TRBJ2-7; D perhaps matches TRBD2 (6 bases). The CDR3 contains 14 residues. Trimming removed 2 bases at V and 4 bases at J, with 12 bases between. The germline gives CDR1 MNHNY, CDR2 SVGAGI (reference sequence). CDR3 sequence (DNA): TGTGCCAGCAGTTACGCGACTAGAATATACGAGCAGTACTTC. Its translation: CASSYATRIYEQYF.

The chain uses TRBV7-3 and TRBJ2-1; 14 nucleotides agree with TRBD2. Per the germline V gene, CDR1 is SGHTA and CDR2 is FQGTGA. V lost 5 bases and J lost 8; bases outside the gene matches: 5. This CDR3 comprises 15 residues. The CDR3 DNA is TGTGCCAGCAGCCCGGGACTAGCGGGAGTGCATGAGCAGTTCTTC. Its protein is CASSPGLAGVHEQFF.

The chain uses TRBV19 and TRBJ1-1; D is uncertain. The CDR3 length is 14 residues. Germline assignment: CDR1 LNHDA and CDR2 SQIVND (reference sequence). Deletions cut 1 base from V and 0 bases from J, with 6 bases between. CDR3 region: CASSIGQVNTEAFF. CDR3 DNA: TGTGCCAGTAGTATAGGCCAGGTGAACACTGAAGCTTTCTTT.

The chain joins TRBV28 to TRBJ2-5, with 9 bases identical to TRBD2. The CDR3 is made up of 15 amino acids. The germline CDR1 and CDR2 sequences are MDHEN and SYDVKM. V gave up 2 bases and J gave up 5 bases; unmatched junction bases: 6. The CDR3 DNA is TGTGCCAGCAGTTTAGCGGGAGCGGGAGGCGAGACCCAGTACTTC. Protein product: CASSLAGAGGETQYF.

V and J are TRBV11-2 and TRBJ1-1; no clear D gene. Trimming took off 2 bases at V and 0 bases at J, with 10 bases between the two ends. Per the germline V gene, CDR1 is SGHAT and CDR2 is FQNNGV. The CDR3 runs to 15 residues. The CDR3 sequence is CASSLLSGLNTEAFF. For the CDR3, the DNA is TGTGCCAGCAGCTTATTATCGGGATTGAACACTGAAGCTTTCTTT.

J is TRBJ2-4 and V is TRBV2; D possibly corresponds to TRBD2 (6 bases). The CDR3 has 16 residues. V was cut by 2 bases and J by 2 bases, with 13 bases left in between. Germline CDR1 reads SNHLY; CDR2 reads FYNNEI. As DNA, the CDR3 is TGTGCCAGCAGTGAAACATGGGGGGTGTCCAAAAACATTCAGTACTTC. Translated: CASSETWGVSKNIQYF.

The genes are TRBV2 and TRBJ1-1; TRBD1 agrees at 7 bases. V lost 0 bases, J lost 5 bases, and 3 bases stayed unmatched. This CDR3 has 14 amino acids. Germline V gene sequence: CDR1 SNHLY, CDR2 FYNNEI. CDR3: CASSEANRGTEAFF. CDR3 nucleotide sequence: TGTGCCAGCAGTGAAGCAAACAGGGGAACTGAAGCTTTCTTT.

This clone was seen a single time. The chain joins TRBV9 to TRBJ2-1; no firm D call. V lost 4 bases and J lost 9, with 8 bases in between. Per the germline V gene, CDR1 is SGDLS and CDR2 is YYNGEE. This CDR3 region has 11 residues. Here the CDR3 DNA reads TGTGCCAGCAGCCCCGGTGTTGAGCAGTTCTTC. Amino acids: CASSPGVEQFF.

The rearrangement links TRBV28 to TRBJ1-5, with unresolved D. From germline, CDR1 is MDHEN and CDR2 SYDVKM. Between the trimmed V and J ends, which lost 3 bases and 1 base, there was a span of 10 bases. The CDR3 is made up of 15 amino acids. CDR3 residues: CASSFLEGSNQPQHF. The CDR3 DNA reads as TGTGCCAGCAGTTTTTTAGAGGGCAGCAATCAGCCCCAGCATTTT.

This clone was detected many times. The genes are TRBV6-2 or TRBV6-3 and TRBJ2-1, with D possibly being TRBD2 (5 bases). This CDR3 is built from 15 residues. CDR1 is MNHEY and CDR2 is SVGEGT in the germline V gene. The V gene lost 0 bases and the J gene lost 7 bases, with 13 bases spanning the gap. Written as DNA, the CDR3 is TGTGCCAGCAGTTACTCGCCTGACGGGGTAAATGAGCAGTTCTTC. It is translated as CASSYSPDGVNEQFF.